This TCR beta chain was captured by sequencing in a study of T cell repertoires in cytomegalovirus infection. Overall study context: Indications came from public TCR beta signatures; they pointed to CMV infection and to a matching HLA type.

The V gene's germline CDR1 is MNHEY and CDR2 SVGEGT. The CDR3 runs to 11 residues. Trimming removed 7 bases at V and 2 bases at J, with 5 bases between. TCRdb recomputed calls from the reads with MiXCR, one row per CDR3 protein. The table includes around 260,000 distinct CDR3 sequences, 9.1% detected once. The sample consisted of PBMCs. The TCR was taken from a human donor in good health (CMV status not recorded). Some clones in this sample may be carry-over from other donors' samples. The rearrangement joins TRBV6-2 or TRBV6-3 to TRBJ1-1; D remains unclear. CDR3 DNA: TGTGCCAGCAACAAAAACACTGAAGCTTTCTTT. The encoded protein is CASNKNTEAFF.